The clone carrying this T cell receptor beta chain was counted between two and nine times. Its antigen is not known. CDR3 length: 14 amino acids. Germline V CDR1 and CDR2: SGHTA, FQGNSA. Trimming took 5 bases from V and 3 from J, leaving 11 bases between them. Using immunoSEQ multiplex PCR, the repertoire was profiled, and TCRdb retains in-frame clones only, with some absent. Here the sample spans around 2.5 million clones, roughly 93% being singletons. The data originate from a study of shared clonotypes between healthy human individuals. Whole-study findings and limits: Depth was large, yet rarefaction showed that sorted-subset sequencing was incomplete. Generally, estimated richness proved larger in naive subsets than it did in memory subsets. Generation probability values for non-shared clonotypes were lower than those for clonotypes shared by all four donors.

The sequencing input was naive CD4+ T cells from PBMCs. Subset defined: CD45RA+ positively selected. This sequence was found in a man aged 18 to 30 in good health. Some clones in this sample may be carry-over from other donors' samples. V is TRBV7-2 and J is TRBJ1-5; the D is unclear. The CDR3, as DNA: TGTGCCAGCAGCCCAGTCGAAGTCAATCAGCCCCAGCATTTT. Encoded protein: CASSPVEVNQPQHF.